This T cell receptor (beta chain) is from a study of blood T cell repertoires in COVID-19. Produced via immunoSEQ multiplex PCR; TCRdb's table is partial and in-frame only. The table has 30,000 to 45,000 clones, 90% seen once. The length of the CDR3 is 15 residues. Trimming cost V 5 bases and J 5 bases, with 18 bases left between them. Looked up from germline, CDR1 is PRHDT and CDR2 is FYEKMQ (reference sequence). Sequencing used peripheral blood. The V call is TRBV13, the J call TRBJ1-1; D perhaps matches TRBD1 (5 bases). The sequence derives from a man between 65 and 79 years old with acute or convalescent COVID-19. The CDR3 loop reads CASSPLEGVGTEAFF. DNA of the CDR3: TGTGCCAGCAGCCCCCTAGAAGGGGTTGGGACTGAAGCTTTCTTT.